This T cell receptor (beta chain) was sequenced in a study of sequential checkpoint blockade in melanoma. About the study: Arm A got nivolumab then ipilimumab; arm B the reverse, 1:1.

Assay used: immunoSEQ multiplex PCR; TCRdb lists only in-frame clones, some missing. This sample has about 29,000 clones, with around three quarters found just once. This CDR3 has 14 residues. Trimming left V 2 bases short and J 6 bases short, with 11 bases between. CDR1 and CDR2 (germline): MDHEN, SYDVKM. This sample's treatment: randomized to nivolumab then ipilimumab (arm A) or the reverse (arm B). No patient had prior DNA-damaging chemotherapy. PBMC sorting kept live CD3+CD8+ cells without CD19 or CD56. The clonotype originates from a human donor with melanoma. The V gene is TRBV28, the J gene TRBJ1-5; D is perhaps TRBD1 (6 bases). Sequenced here: CD8+ T cells sorted from blood (inferred from file names), sampled from a patient given nivolumab and ipilimumab in sequence. CDR3 in DNA: TGTGCCAGCAGTTTACCGACAGGCGGTCAGCCCCAGCATTTT. Translating gives CASSLPTGGQPQHF.